The clone carrying this T cell receptor (beta chain) was seen repeatedly, ten times or more. No antigen is known for it. The data derive from a study of T cells in Graves' hyperthyroidism and ophthalmopathy. The study, taken as a whole, reports: Blood also held most thyroid clonotypes expanded beyond 0.001.

Aged 18 to 65, the patients had hyperthyroidism that was newly diagnosed and had lasted under 2 months. PBMCs were collected from an approximately 9.3 ml volume of fresh peripheral blood. With V trimmed by 4 bases and J by 0 bases, 2 bases remained unmatched. Per germline, CDR1 GTSNPN and CDR2 SVGIG (reference sequence). The CDR3 has 13 residues. What was amplified from RNA transcripts were TCR beta CDR3 regions. RT-PCR in the first round (using the HTBI primer set) targeted the TCR CDR3. A single record per CDR3 protein comes from TCRdb applying MiXCR to the multiplex PCR reads. The sample records about 580,000 distinct CDR3 sequences, 14% being singletons.

The receptor was isolated from a woman aged 25 to 39 with Graves' hyperthyroidism that later progressed to Graves' ophthalmopathy. The specimen was blood. The genes are TRBV30 and TRBJ2-5; 7 bases match TRBD2. CDR3 sequence (DNA): TGTGCCTGGACGCTAGCGGACCAAGAGACCCAGTACTTC. Translated: CAWTLADQETQYF.